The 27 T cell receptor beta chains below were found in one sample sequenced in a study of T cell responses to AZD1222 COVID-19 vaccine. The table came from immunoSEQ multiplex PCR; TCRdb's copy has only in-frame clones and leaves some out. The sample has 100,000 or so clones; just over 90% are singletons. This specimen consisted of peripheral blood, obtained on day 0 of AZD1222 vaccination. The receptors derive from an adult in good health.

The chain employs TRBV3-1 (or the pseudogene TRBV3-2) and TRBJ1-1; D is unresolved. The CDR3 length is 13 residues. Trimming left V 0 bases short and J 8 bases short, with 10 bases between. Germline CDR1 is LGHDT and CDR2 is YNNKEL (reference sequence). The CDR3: CASSQEVRSEAFF. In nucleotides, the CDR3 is TGTGCCAGCAGCCAAGAGGTCAGGAGCGAAGCTTTCTTT.

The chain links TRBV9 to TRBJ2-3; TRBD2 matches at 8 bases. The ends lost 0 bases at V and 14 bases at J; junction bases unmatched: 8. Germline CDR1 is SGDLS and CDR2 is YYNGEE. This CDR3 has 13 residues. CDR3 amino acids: CASSVEEGTRSYF. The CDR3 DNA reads TGTGCCAGCAGCGTAGAAGAGGGGACTAGATCGTATTTT. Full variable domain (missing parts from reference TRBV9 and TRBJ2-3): DSGVTQTPKHLITATGQRVTLRCSPRSGDLSVYWYQQSLDQGLQFLIQYYNGEERAKGNILERFSAQQFPDLHSELNLSSLELGDSALYFCASSVEEGTRSYFGPGTRLTVL.

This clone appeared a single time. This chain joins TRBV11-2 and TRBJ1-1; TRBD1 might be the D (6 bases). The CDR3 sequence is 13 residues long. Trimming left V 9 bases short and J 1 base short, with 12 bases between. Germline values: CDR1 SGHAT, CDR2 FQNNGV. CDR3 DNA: TGTGCCAGTATTAGACAGGCGAACACTGAAGCTTTCTTT. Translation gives CASIRQANTEAFF. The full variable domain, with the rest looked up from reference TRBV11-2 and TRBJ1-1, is EAGVAQSPRYKIIEKRQSVAFWCNPISGHATLYWYQQILGQGPKLLIQFQNNGVVDDSQLPKDRFSAERLKGVDSTLKIQPAKLEDSAVYLCASIRQANTEAFFGQGTRLTVV.

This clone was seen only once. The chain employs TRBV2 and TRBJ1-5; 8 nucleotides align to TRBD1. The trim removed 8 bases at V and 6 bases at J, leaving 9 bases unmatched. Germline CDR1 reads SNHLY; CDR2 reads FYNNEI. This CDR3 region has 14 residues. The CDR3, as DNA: TGTGCCAGCGAAACACAGGGGGGGGGTCAGCCCCAGCATTTT. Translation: CASETQGGGQPQHF.

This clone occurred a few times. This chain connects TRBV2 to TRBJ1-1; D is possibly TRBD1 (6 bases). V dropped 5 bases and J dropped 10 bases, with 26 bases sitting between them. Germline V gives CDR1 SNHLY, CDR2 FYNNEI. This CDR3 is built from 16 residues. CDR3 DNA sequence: TGTGCCAGCAGTTATGATAAGGGACATTCGAACGGTGGAGCTTTCTTT. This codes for CASSYDKGHSNGGAFF.

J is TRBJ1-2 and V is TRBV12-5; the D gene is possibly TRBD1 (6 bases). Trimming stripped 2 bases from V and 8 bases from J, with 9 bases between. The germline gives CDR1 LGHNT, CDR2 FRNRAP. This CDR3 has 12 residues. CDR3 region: CASGLYRAGYTF. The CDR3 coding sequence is TGTGCTAGTGGTTTGTACAGGGCGGGCTACACCTTC.

The CDR3 nucleotides are TGTGCCAGCAGCTTGGGAGGTATCTATGGCTACACCTTC. This codes for CASSLGGIYGYTF. The chain has TRBV5-4 and TRBJ1-2; D call uncertain. The germline CDR1 and CDR2 sequences are SGHNT and YYREEE (reference sequence). The CDR3 contains 13 residues. V lost 0 bases, J lost 4 bases, and 7 bases lay in between.

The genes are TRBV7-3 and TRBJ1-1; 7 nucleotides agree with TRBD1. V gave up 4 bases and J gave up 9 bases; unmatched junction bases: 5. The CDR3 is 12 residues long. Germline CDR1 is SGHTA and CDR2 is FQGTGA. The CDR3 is CASSSRQGKAFF. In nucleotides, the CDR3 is TGTGCCAGCAGCTCCCGACAGGGCAAAGCTTTCTTT. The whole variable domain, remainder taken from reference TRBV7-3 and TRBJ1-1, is GAGVSQTPSNKVTEKGKYVELRCDPISGHTALYWYRQSLGQGPEFLIYFQGTGAADDSGLPNDRFFAVRPEGSVSTLKIQRTERGDSAVYLCASSSRQGKAFFGQGTRLTVV.

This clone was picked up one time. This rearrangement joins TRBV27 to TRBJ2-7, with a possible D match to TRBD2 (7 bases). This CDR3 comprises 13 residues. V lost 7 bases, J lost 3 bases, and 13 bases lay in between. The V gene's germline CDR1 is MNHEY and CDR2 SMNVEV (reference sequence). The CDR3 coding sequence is TGTGCCAGCAAAACGGGGGGCAGCTACGAGCAGTACTTC. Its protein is CASKTGGSYEQYF.

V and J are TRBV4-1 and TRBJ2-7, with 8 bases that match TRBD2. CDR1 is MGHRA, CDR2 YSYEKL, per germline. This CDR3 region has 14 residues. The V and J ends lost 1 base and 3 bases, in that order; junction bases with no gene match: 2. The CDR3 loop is CASSQVGRDYEQYF. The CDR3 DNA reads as TGCGCCAGCAGCCAAGTCGGGAGGGACTACGAGCAGTACTTC.

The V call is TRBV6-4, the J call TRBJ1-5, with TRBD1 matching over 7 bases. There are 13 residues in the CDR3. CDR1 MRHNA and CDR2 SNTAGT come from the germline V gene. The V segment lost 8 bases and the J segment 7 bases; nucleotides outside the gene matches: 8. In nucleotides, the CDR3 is TGTGCCAGCGCCCGGGACAGTGGACAGCCCCAGCATTTT. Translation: CASARDSGQPQHF.

In DNA, the CDR3 is TGTGCTAGTGCCTCAAAGGTAAACACTGAAGCTTTCTTT. It translates to CASASKVNTEAFF. V gene TRBV12-5 combines with J gene TRBJ1-1; D is uncertain. The CDR3 consists of 13 residues. Germline V gives CDR1 LGHNT, CDR2 FRNRAP. The V and J ends lost 7 bases and 2 bases respectively, with 11 bases between them.

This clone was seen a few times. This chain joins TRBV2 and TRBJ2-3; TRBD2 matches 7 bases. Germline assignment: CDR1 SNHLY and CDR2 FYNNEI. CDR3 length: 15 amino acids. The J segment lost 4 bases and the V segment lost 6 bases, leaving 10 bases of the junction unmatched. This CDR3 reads CASSARDYLPDTQYF. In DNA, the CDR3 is TGTGCCAGCAGCGCCCGGGACTATCTCCCAGATACGCAGTATTTT.

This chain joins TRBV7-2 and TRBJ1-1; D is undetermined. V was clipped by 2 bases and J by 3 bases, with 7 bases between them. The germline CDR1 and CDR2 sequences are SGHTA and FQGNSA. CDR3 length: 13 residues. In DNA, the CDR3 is TGTGCCAGCAGCTTAAGGAGCCACACTGAAGCTTTCTTT. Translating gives CASSLRSHTEAFF.

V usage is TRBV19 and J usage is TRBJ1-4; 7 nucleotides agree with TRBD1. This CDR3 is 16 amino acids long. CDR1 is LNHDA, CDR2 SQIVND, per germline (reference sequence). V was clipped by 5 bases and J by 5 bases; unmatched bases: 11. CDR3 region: CASSYTYGQENEKLFF. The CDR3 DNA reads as TGTGCCAGTAGTTACACCTACGGACAGGAGAATGAAAAACTGTTTTTT.

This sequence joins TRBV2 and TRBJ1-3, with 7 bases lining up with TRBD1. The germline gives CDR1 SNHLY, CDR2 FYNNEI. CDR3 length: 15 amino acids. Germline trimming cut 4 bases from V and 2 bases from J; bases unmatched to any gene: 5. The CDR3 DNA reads TGTGCCAGCAGTGTTGGGGGACAGCCTGGAAACACCATATATTTT. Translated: CASSVGGQPGNTIYF.

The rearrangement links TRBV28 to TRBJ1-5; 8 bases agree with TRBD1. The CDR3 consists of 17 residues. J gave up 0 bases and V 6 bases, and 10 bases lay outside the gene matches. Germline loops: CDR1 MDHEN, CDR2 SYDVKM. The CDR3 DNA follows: TGTGCCAGCAGCCCCGGCCCGACAGGGGATAGCAATCAGCCCCAGCATTTT. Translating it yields CASSPGPTGDSNQPQHF.

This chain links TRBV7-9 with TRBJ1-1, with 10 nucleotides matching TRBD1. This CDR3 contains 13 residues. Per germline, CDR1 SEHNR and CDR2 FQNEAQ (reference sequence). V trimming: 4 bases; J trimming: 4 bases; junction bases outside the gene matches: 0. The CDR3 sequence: CASSWTGGTEAFF. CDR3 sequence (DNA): TGTGCCAGCAGCTGGACAGGGGGCACTGAAGCTTTCTTT.

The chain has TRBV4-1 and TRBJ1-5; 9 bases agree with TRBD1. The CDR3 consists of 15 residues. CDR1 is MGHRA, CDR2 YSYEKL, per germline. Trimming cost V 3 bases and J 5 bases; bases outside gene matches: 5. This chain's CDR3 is CASSQGTGSHQPQHF. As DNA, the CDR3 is TGCGCCAGCAGCCAGGGGACAGGGTCCCATCAGCCCCAGCATTTT.

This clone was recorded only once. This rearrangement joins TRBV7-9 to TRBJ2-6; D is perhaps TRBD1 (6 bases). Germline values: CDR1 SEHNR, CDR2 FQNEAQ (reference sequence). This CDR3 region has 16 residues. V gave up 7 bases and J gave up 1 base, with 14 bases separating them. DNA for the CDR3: TGTGCCAGCACTAACGAGGGGGAATCTGGGGCCAACGTCCTGACTTTC. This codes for CASTNEGESGANVLTF.

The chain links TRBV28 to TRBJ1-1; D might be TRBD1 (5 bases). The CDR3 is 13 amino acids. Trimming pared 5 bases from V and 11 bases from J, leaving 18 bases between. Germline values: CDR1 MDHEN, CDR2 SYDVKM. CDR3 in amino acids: CASSPPQVWGAFF. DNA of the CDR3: TGTGCCAGCAGTCCCCCACAGGTGTGGGGGGCTTTCTTT. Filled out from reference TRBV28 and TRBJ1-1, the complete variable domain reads DVKVTQSSRYLVKRTGEKVFLECVQDMDHENMFWYRQDPGLGLRLIYFSYDVKMKEKGDIPEGYSVSREKKERFSLILESASTNQTSMYLCASSPPQVWGAFFGQGTRLTVV.

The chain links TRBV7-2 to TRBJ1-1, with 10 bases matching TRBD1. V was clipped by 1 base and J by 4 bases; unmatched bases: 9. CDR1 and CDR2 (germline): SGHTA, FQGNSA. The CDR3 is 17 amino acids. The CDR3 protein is CASSLGRRTGGGTEAFF. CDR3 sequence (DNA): TGTGCCAGCAGCTTAGGCCGCAGGACAGGGGGTGGCACTGAAGCTTTCTTT.

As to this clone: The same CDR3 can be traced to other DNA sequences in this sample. In nucleotides, the CDR3 is TGCGCCAGCAGCTTGGTAAGGGGACGGAGCACTGAAGCTTTCTTT. Residues: CASSLVRGRSTEAFF. This chain joins TRBV5-1 and TRBJ1-1; tentative D call: TRBD1 (5 bases). CDR3 size: 15 residues. V dropped 0 bases and J dropped 4 bases, with 13 bases sitting between them. CDR1 SGHRS and CDR2 YFSETQ come from the germline V gene.

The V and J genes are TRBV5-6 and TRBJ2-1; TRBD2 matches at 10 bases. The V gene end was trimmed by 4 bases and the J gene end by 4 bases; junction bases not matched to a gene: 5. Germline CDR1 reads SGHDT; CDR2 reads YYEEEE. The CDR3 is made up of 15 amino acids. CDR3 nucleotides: TGTGCCAGCAGCGATTGGACTAGCGGATACAATGAGCAGTTCTTC. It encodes CASSDWTSGYNEQFF. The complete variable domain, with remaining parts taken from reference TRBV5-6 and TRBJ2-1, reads DAGVTQSPTHLIKTRGQQVTLRCSPKSGHDTVSWYQQALGQGPQFIFQYYEEEERQRGNFPDRFSGHQFPNYSSELNVNALLLGDSALYLCASSDWTSGYNEQFFGPGTRLTVL.

The CDR3 loop reads CASSLGGSTEAFF. In nucleotides, the CDR3 is TGTGCCAGCAGCTTGGGGGGTTCCACTGAAGCTTTCTTT. The genes are TRBV5-8 and TRBJ1-1; D uncertain. V lost 0 bases and J 4 bases, leaving 7 bases between the germline ends. This CDR3 region has 13 residues. Germline CDR1 SGHTS, CDR2 YDEGEE.

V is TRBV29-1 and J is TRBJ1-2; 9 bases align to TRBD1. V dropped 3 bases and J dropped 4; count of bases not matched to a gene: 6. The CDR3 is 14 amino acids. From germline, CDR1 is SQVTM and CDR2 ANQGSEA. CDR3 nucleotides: TGCAGCGTTGATCGGACAGGGGACGGCTATGGCTACACCTTC. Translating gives CSVDRTGDGYGYTF.

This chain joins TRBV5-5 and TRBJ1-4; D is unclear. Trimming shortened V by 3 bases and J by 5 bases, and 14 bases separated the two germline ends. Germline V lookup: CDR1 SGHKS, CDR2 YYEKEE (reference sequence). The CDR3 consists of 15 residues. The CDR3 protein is CASSSEETGNEKLFF. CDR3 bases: TGTGCCAGCAGCTCGGAGGAAACGGGAAATGAAAAACTGTTTTTT.